This TCR beta chain is from a study of blood T cell repertoires in COVID-19. Study in general: The United States, Italy and Spain were the sources of the acute and convalescent COVID-19 samples. T cells, B-cell-depleted T cells, or PBMCs supplied cDNA or gDNA.

Cohorts were assigned according to the clinical history that participants reported. V was cut by 4 bases and J by 2 bases, with 15 bases left in between. The CDR3 loop spans 15 amino acids. Germline CDR1 reads SGHRS; CDR2 reads YFSETQ. Some clones are missing from TCRdb's copy, which holds only in-frame ones; the method was immunoSEQ multiplex PCR. The top ten hold around 0.87% of the sample, which has about 260,000 clones, 70% to 90% seen once. The chain combines TRBV5-1 with TRBJ1-2, with D possibly TRBD1 on 5 matching bases. This TCR was recovered from a man in his forties or fifties who had been exposed to COVID-19. Sequencing was performed on PBMCs or T cells enriched from blood (not recorded which). CDR3 region: CASSPKTVSNYGYTF. CDR3 nucleotide sequence: TGCGCCAGCAGCCCAAAGACAGTGTCCAACTATGGCTACACCTTC.